The present T cell receptor (beta chain) was sequenced within a study of T cell changes during pregnancy in multiple sclerosis. The protocol was immunoSEQ multiplex PCR, while the TCRdb copy is restricted to in-frame clones and leaves out a portion. The table includes tens of thousands of clones, 92% detected once. Germline assignment: CDR1 MDHEN and CDR2 SYDVKM. The V and J ends lost 5 bases and 4 bases, in that order; junction bases with no gene match: 13. This CDR3 region has 16 residues. The V and J genes are TRBV28 and TRBJ2-7, with 8 positions matching TRBD2. The specimen comprised peripheral blood, sampled in the first trimester of pregnancy. The receptor was derived from a female donor with multiple sclerosis, enrolled in a pregnancy study. CDR3 amino acids: CASSPLGLAYLYEQYF. The CDR3 DNA is TGTGCCAGCAGTCCCCTTGGACTAGCCTATCTTTACGAGCAGTACTTC.